A selection of T cell receptor beta chains follows, all from one sample in a study of tumor-infiltrating lymphocytes in primary liver carcinoma. One entry per CDR3 protein results from TCRdb running MiXCR on the multiplex PCR reads. The sample shows about 100,000 distinct CDR3 sequences, about 67% of them seen only once. Source material: liver tumor tissue from sampling region 2. The receptors originated from a woman in her sixties or seventies with primary liver carcinoma and hepatitis B virus infection. The CDR3 runs from the conserved cysteine through the conserved F or W. The order of the fields is J gene, D gene, V gene, clone size, CDR3 protein, CDR3 DNA. D genes are given only for firm matches. Rows may omit the clone size; those that give it use once, few, many or a size class.

>TRBJ2-2|.|TRBV12-3/TRBV12-4|.
CVSSSTSTGSCFF
.
>TRBJ2-7|.|TRBV15|.
CATGGSNGEQYF
TGTGCCACCGGGGGGTCTAACGGCGAGCAGTACTTC
>TRBJ2-1|.|TRBV11-2|.
CASSLTSWRNYHEQFF
TGTGCCAGCAGCTTAACTAGCTGGAGGAACTACCATGAGCAGTTCTTC
>TRBJ1-2|.|TRBV29-1|.
CSVAQGTGDGDTF
.
>TRBJ2-5|TRBD2|TRBV6-2/TRBV6-3|many
CASSRTSEETQYF
TGTGCCAGCAGCCGGACTAGCGAAGAGACCCAGTACTTC
>TRBJ2-1|.|TRBV11-2|.
CASSLTHGWEYKGEQFF
TGTGCCAGCAGCTTAACCCACGGATGGGAGTACAAGGGTGAGCAGTTCTTC
>TRBJ2-7|TRBD2|TRBV28|.
CASSLVAGMAYEQYF
TGTGCCAGCAGTTTGGTAGCGGGCATGGCCTACGAGCAATACTTC
>TRBJ2-2|TRBD2|TRBV7-9|few
CASSLAGRETGELFF
TGTGCCAGCAGCTTAGCGGGGAGGGAAACCGGGGAGCTGTTTTTT
>TRBJ2-7|.|TRBV12-3/TRBV12-4|.
CASRGGHRPYEQYF
TGTGCCAGCAGGGGGGGTCACAGACCCTACGAGCAGTATTTC
>TRBJ2-2|.|TRBV11-2|.
CASLDRTGELFF
TGTGCCAGCTTAGATAGGACTGGGGAGCTGTTTTTT
>TRBJ1-3|TRBD1|TRBV11-2|.
CASNSLGQGGLASGNTIYF
TGTGCCAGCAACTCACTGGGACAGGGGGGACTCGCCTCCGGAAACACCATATATTTT
>TRBJ2-7|.|TRBV7-3|.
CASSLNRAHEQHF
TGTGCCAGCAGCTTGAATAGGGCTCACGAGCAGCACTTC
>TRBJ2-2|.|TRBV28|few
CASLYRNTGELFF
TGTGCCAGCCTCTACAGGAACACCGGGGAGCTGTTTTTT
>TRBJ1-3|.|TRBV5-1|few
CASSGDGYSENTIYF
TGCGCCAGCAGCGGGGACGGATACTCTGAAAACACCATATATTTT
>TRBJ2-4|.|TRBV12-5|many
CASGWTSDRLAKNIQYF
TGTGCTAGTGGTTGGACCTCAGACCGTCTAGCCAAAAACATTCAGTACTTC
>TRBJ2-3|TRBD2|TRBV11-1|once
CASSLRQRAGEPRF
TGTGCCAGCAGCTTAAGGCAGCGTGCGGGAGAGCCTCGCTTT
>TRBJ2-1|.|TRBV12-3/TRBV12-4|once
CASSRWRGSRNNEQFF
TGTGCCAGCAGTCGGTGGAGGGGTAGCAGAAACAATGAGCAGTTCTTC
>TRBJ2-1|.|TRBV20-1|.
CSATQQNGNNEQFF
TGCAGTGCTACCCAGCAGAACGGAAACAATGAGCAGTTCTTC
>TRBJ2-5|.|TRBV5-1|.
CASSLVRAEEETQYF
TGCGCCAGCAGCTTGGTTCGGGCGGAGGAAGAGACCCAGTACTTC
>TRBJ2-7|TRBD2|TRBV11-2|.
CASNLDWVSIAGPYEQYF
TGTGCCAGCAACTTAGATTGGGTCAGTATAGCGGGTCCCTACGAGCAATACTTC
>TRBJ1-4|.|TRBV6-5|many
CASSRGTTNEKLFF
TGTGCCAGCAGCAGGGGAACAACTAATGAAAAACTGTTTTTT
>TRBJ2-1|.|TRBV29-1|.
CSGSGGVSINHNEQFF
TGTAGCGGTTCCGGTGGGGTTAGCATAAATCACAATGAGCAGTTCTTC
>TRBJ2-3|TRBD2|TRBV10-3|many
CAINGIAGGPHADTQYF
TGTGCCATCAACGGGATAGCGGGAGGGCCCCACGCAGATACGCAGTATTTT
>TRBJ2-5|.|TRBV5-4|.
CVSRIANQETQYF
TGTGTTAGCCGGATAGCGAACCAAGAGACCCAGTACTTC
>TRBJ2-7|.|TRBV4-2|many
CASSQSGSASSYEQYF
TGTGCCAGCAGCCAAAGTGGCAGCGCGAGCTCCTACGAGCAGTACTTC
>TRBJ1-5|.|TRBV6-5|many
CASSPIAPDSGQPQHF
TGTGCCAGCAGCCCCATCGCGCCTGACAGTGGTCAGCCCCAGCATTTT
>TRBJ1-2|.|TRBV11-2|once
CSSNLTIQGDGGCTF
TGTTCCAGCAACTTAACAATACAGGGAGATGGTGGCTGCACCTTC
>TRBJ2-5|.|TRBV20-1|.
CSARVRAQETQYF
TGCAGTGCTAGAGTAAGAGCCCAAGAGACCCAGTACTTC
>TRBJ1-1|.|TRBV10-3|.
CAITKDTGRTEAFF
TGTGCCATCACCAAGGACACCGGGAGGACTGAAGCTTTCTTT
>TRBJ1-5|.|TRBV6-6|.
CVSSYSGSSNQPQHF
TGTGTCAGCAGTTACAGTGGATCCAGCAATCAGCCCCAGCATTTT
>TRBJ2-3|TRBD2|TRBV4-2|many
CASSQDRGSGTDTQYF
TGTGCCAGCAGCCAAGATCGGGGTAGCGGGACAGATACGCAGTATTTT
>TRBJ2-1|TRBD2|TRBV4-1|.
CASSREVTSGNDSEQFF
TGCGCCAGCAGCCGAGAAGTGACTAGCGGGAATGATAGTGAGCAGTTCTTC
>TRBJ2-3|TRBD1|TRBV7-3|.
CASSLTGQRTDTQYF
TGTGCCAGCAGCTTAACGGGACAGCGCACAGATACGCAGTATTTT
>TRBJ2-7|.|TRBV12-3/TRBV12-4|many
CASSLTGPYEQYF
TGTGCCAGCAGTTTAACCGGGCCCTACGAGCAGTACTTC
>TRBJ2-7|TRBD2|TRBV29-1|.
CSVGVTSSDEHYF
TGCAGCGTGGGGGTGACTAGCAGCGACGAGCACTACTTC
>TRBJ2-7|TRBD1|TRBV5-1|.
CTSSLDREQYF
TGCACCAGCAGCTTGGACAGGGAGCAGTATTTC
>TRBJ2-3|.|TRBV18|few
CASSPPVTRYTDTQYF
TGTGCCAGCTCACCACCGGTAACTCGTTACACAGATACGCAGTATTTT
>TRBJ1-2|.|TRBV28|many
CASSPRTYLIYGYTF
TGTGCCAGCAGTCCTCGGACATACCTGATTTATGGCTACACCTTC
>TRBJ1-2|.|TRBV10-2|.
CSSKTGKVTTF
TGCTCCAGCAAGACCGGGAAGGTAACCACCTTC
>TRBJ1-2|.|TRBV6-1|.
CASIESSRDGYTF
TGTGCCAGCATAGAATCGAGTCGGGACGGCTACACCTTT
>TRBJ1-3|TRBD1|TRBV28|.
CASSSFPGQTGFSGNTIYF
TGTGCCAGCAGTTCTTTTCCGGGACAGACGGGCTTCTCTGGAAACACCATATATTTT
>TRBJ2-5|.|TRBV12-3/TRBV12-4|many
CASSPTETQETQYF
TGTGCCAGCAGTCCGACGGAGACCCAAGAGACCCAGTACTTC
>TRBJ2-1|TRBD1|TRBV5-1|few
CASSLGGTVGNEQFF
TGCGCCAGCAGCTTGGGAGGGACAGTGGGAAATGAGCAGTTCTTC
>TRBJ2-5|.|TRBV11-3|.
CASLDTETQYF
TGTGCCAGCTTAGACACAGAAACCCAGTACTTC
>TRBJ2-2|.|TRBV30|.
CALSVRDRGELFF
TGTGCCTTGAGTGTTCGGGATAGGGGGGAGCTGTTTTTT
>TRBJ1-2|TRBD1|TRBV6-5|.
CANRGQWIGYTF
TGTGCCAACAGGGGACAGTGGATTGGCTACACCTTC